What follows is one T cell receptor beta chain and its context. Its antigen is still unknown. The CDR3 has 13 residues. Trimming left V 8 bases short and J 6 bases short, with 20 bases between. The V gene's germline CDR1 is SQVTM and CDR2 ANQGSEA. This entry comes from a study of OX40 agonist ivuxolimab in advanced cancers. Whole-study context: The mean age was approximately 60 years, ranging from 23 to 79, with less than 90% of participants male. Whole-study findings and limits: Part of the nonresponder group also had normalized T-cell clonal expansion that was low.

Measured with immunoSEQ multiplex PCR; TCRdb has only the in-frame clones, and not every one. The table shows about 45,000 clones, with approximately 88% occurring only once. The V gene is TRBV29-1, the J gene TRBJ2-7, with D possibly being TRBD1 (7 bases). This specimen consisted of CD4+ or CD8+ T cells sorted from blood, obtained in a trial of the OX40 agonist ivuxolimab. The TCR sequence derives from an adult with an advanced solid tumor such as melanoma, head and neck, liver or kidney cancer. CDR3 amino acids: CSLRQGLTAEQYF. CDR3 bases: TGCAGCCTCAGACAGGGACTTACGGCCGAGCAGTACTTC.